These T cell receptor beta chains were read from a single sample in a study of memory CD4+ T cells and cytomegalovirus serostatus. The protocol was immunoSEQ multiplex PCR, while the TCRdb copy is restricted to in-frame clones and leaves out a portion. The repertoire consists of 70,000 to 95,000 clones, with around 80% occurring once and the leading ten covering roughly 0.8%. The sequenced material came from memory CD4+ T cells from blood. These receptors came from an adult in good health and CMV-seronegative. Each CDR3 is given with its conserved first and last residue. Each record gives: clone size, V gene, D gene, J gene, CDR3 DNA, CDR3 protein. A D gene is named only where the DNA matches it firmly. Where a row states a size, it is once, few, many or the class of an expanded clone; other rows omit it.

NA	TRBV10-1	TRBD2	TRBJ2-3	TGCGCCACCCTACAGCCTAGCGGGGGGAGAGATACGCAGTATTTT	CATLQPSGGRDTQYF
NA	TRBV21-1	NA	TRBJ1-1	TGTGCCAGCCCCCGGGAAGAGGGTAGCACTGAAGCTTTCTTT	CASPREEGSTEAFF
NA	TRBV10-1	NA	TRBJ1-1	TGCGCCAGCAAGGACAGCTCCATGAACACTGAAGCTTTCTTT	CASKDSSMNTEAFF
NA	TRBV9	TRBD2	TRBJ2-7	TGTGCCAGCAGCGGCGTACTAGCGGACCTTGGGAACGAGCAGTACTTC	CASSGVLADLGNEQYF
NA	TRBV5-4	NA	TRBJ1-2	TGTGCCAGCAGACGAGACAGGAGCTATGGCTACACCTTC	CASRRDRSYGYTF
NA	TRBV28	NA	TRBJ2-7	TGTGCCAGCAGTCTACCCCTGAACTACGAGCAGTACTTC	CASSLPLNYEQYF
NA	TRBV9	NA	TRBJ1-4	TGTGCCAGCAGCGTGGTGGGGGCAGCTAATGAAAAACTGTTTTTT	CASSVVGAANEKLFF
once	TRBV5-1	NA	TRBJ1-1	TGCGCCAGCAGCTCATCCTTACGTTCAGGCGGGGCCGAAGCTTTCTTT	CASSSSLRSGGAEAFF
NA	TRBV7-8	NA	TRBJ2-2	TGTGCCAGCAGCTTAGGGGGGGGCACCTGGGCCGGGGAGCTGTTTTTT	CASSLGGGTWAGELFF
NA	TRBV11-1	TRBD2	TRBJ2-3	TGTGCCAGCAGCCGGAGCGGGGGGGCCACAGATACGCAGTATTTT	CASSRSGGATDTQYF
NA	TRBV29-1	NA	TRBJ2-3	TGCAGCTTCAACGTGATTAGCACAGATACGCAGTATTTT	CSFNVISTDTQYF
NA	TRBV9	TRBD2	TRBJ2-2	TGTGCCAGCAGCGTAGTTAGCGGGGTACCCGGGGAGCTGTTTTTT	CASSVVSGVPGELFF
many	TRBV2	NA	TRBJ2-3	TGTGCCAGCAGTGAATCAGATACGCAGTATTTT	CASSESDTQYF
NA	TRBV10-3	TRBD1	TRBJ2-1	TGTGCCATCACCCAGGGGGCGGGGAATGAGCAGTTCTTC	CAITQGAGNEQFF
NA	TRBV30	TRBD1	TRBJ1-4	TGTGCCTACTGGGACAGGGAAAGGGAAAAACTGTTTTTT	CAYWDREREKLFF
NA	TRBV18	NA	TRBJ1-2	TGTGCCAGCTCACCACCCCCGGGCCGCTATGGCTACACCTTC	CASSPPPGRYGYTF
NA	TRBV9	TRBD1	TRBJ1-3	TGTGCCAGCAGCGGGTGGACAGGAAGCTCTGGAAACACCATATATTTT	CASSGWTGSSGNTIYF
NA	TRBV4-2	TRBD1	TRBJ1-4	TGTGCCAGCAGCCCGGGACAGGTTAATGAAAAACTGTTTTTT	CASSPGQVNEKLFF
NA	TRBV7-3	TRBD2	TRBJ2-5	TGTGCCAGCAGTCGGGATTGGACTAGCGGGGGGGAAGAGACCCAGTACTTC	CASSRDWTSGGEETQYF
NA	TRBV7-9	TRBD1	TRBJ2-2	TGTGCCAGCAGCGGGGGACAGGAAGGCACCGGGGAGCTGTTTTTT	CASSGGQEGTGELFF
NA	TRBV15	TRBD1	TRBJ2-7	TGTGCCACCAGCAGACCAGGACAGGGGAACTCCTACGAGCAGTACTTC	CATSRPGQGNSYEQYF
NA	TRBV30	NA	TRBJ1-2	TGTGCCTGGAGTGCCGGAATGGGTAACTATGGCTACACCTTC	CAWSAGMGNYGYTF
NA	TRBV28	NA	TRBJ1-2	TGTGCCAGCAGTCAACCAGAGAAACAGGGCGGCTACACCTTC	CASSQPEKQGGYTF
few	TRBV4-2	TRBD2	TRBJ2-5	TGTGCCAGCAGCCATGGGAGCGGGGGCCCAGAGACCCAGTACTTC	CASSHGSGGPETQYF
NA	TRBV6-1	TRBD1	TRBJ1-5	TGTGCCAGCATGAGCCAGGGGGCTCAGCCCCAGCATTTT	CASMSQGAQPQHF
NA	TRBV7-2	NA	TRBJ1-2	TGTGCCAGCAGGTCTATCTTGCTGTCCTATGGCTACACCTTC	CASRSILLSYGYTF
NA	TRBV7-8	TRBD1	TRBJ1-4	TGTGCCAGCAGCTTACGGGGCAGGGGGTACACTAATGAAAAACTGTTTTTT	CASSLRGRGYTNEKLFF
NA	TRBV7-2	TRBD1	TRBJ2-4	TGTGCCAGCAGCTTTTCCGGGACAGGTTATGTGGTACCCAAAAACATTCAGTACTTC	CASSFSGTGYVVPKNIQYF
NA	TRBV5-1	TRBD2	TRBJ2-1	TGCGCCAGCAGCTTCATACCGGGACTAGCGGGGGGTGAGCAGTTCTTC	CASSFIPGLAGGEQFF
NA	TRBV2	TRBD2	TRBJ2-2	TGTGCCAGCAGGGTACTGGCGGGGGGGAGCACCGGGGAGCTGTTTTTT	CASRVLAGGSTGELFF
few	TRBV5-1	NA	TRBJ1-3	TGCGCCAGCAGAATCGGGGCGAGCTCTGGAAACACCATATATTTT	CASRIGASSGNTIYF
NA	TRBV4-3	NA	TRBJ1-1	TGCGCCAGCAGCCAAGATTGGGTTACTGAAGCTTTCTTT	CASSQDWVTEAFF
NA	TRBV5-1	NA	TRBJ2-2	TGCGCCAGCAGCCCCTTCATGGGGGGCGTCGGGGAGCTGTTTTTT	CASSPFMGGVGELFF
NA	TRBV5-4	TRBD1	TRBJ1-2	TGTGCCAGCAGCTTCCTTAGGGGGCTTAAGGGGGACTATGGCTACACCTTC	CASSFLRGLKGDYGYTF
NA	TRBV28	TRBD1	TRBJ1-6	TGTGCCAGCAGTTCACTATCAGGGGGAAGTTCACCCCTCCACTTT	CASSSLSGGSSPLHF
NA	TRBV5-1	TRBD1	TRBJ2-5	TGCGCCAGCAGCTTGGCTATGACAGGGGCCTTTACGACCCAGTACTTC	CASSLAMTGAFTTQYF
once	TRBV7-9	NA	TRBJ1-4	TGTGCCAGCAGCGGAGGACCCAGTGGAGCAGAGAGAAAACTGTTTTTT	CASSGGPSGAERKLFF
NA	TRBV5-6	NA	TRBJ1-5	TGTGCCAGCAGCTCGATACAGGACTATAGCAATCAGCCCCAGCATTTT	CASSSIQDYSNQPQHF
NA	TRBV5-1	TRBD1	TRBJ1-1	TGCGCCAGCAGTAGACAGGGTGGGAACACTGAAGCTTTCTTT	CASSRQGGNTEAFF
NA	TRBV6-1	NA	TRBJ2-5	TGTGCCAGCATCTCACGGCAGGGAGAGACCCAGTACTTC	CASISRQGETQYF
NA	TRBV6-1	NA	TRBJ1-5	TGTGCCAGCAGTGAAGGTCGGTCAGGTCAGCCCCAGCATTTT	CASSEGRSGQPQHF
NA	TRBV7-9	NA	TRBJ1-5	TGTGCCAGCAGCCCCGGAACAACTAATCAGCCCCAGCATTTT	CASSPGTTNQPQHF
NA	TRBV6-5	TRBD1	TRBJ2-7	TGTGCCAGCAGTTACTCGACAGGGGGAGCCTACGAGCAGTACTTC	CASSYSTGGAYEQYF
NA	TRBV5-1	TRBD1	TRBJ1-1	TGCGCCAGCAGATGGCAGGGGGGGGACACTGAAGCTTTCTTT	CASRWQGGDTEAFF
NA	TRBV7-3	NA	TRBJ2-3	TGTGCCAGCAGCTCCCCTACTAAGCCCGATACGCAGTATTTT	CASSSPTKPDTQYF
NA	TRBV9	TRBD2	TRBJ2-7	TGTGCCAGCAGTTTAACGGGACTAGCGGGCCACGAGCAGTACTTC	CASSLTGLAGHEQYF
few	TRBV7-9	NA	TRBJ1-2	TGTGCCAGCAGCGGAAGACAGGTTAACTATGGCTACACCTTC	CASSGRQVNYGYTF
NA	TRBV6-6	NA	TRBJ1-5	TGTGCCAGCAGTTCATATAGCAATCAGCCCCAGCATTTT	CASSSYSNQPQHF
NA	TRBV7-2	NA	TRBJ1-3	TGTGCCAGCAGCTTAGCGCCAGCTCGTGCTGGAAACACCATATATTTT	CASSLAPARAGNTIYF
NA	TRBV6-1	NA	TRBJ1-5	TGTGCCAGCAGTGAAGGGTTAGGGGGCAATCAGCCCCAGCATTTT	CASSEGLGGNQPQHF
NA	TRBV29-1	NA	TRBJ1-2	TGCAGCGTTGTTTGGGGGAGCGGGGGCTACACCTTC	CSVVWGSGGYTF
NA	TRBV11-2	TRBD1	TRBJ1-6	TGTGCCAGCAGCCGAAGGGGGCCGGATTCACCCCTCCACTTT	CASSRRGPDSPLHF
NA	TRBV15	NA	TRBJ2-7	TGTGCCACCAGCAGGTTACAGTTGGCCTACGAGCAGTACTTC	CATSRLQLAYEQYF
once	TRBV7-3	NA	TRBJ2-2	TGTGCCAGCAGCCTTGACCGGGACACCGGGGAGCTGTTTTTT	CASSLDRDTGELFF
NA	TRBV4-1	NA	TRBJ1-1	TGCGCCAGCAGCCTGGGTGGGAGGGACACTGAAGCTTTCTTT	CASSLGGRDTEAFF
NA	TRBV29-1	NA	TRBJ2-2	TGCAGCGGCCGGGACTCCGGGCGAGGCACCGGGGAGCTGTTTTTT	CSGRDSGRGTGELFF
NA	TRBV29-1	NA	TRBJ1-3	TGCAGCGTCCAGGAGGGTACGTTAGGAAACACCATATATTTT	CSVQEGTLGNTIYF
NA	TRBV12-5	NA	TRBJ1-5	TGTGCTAGTGGTTTAGAACATCAGCCCCAGCATTTT	CASGLEHQPQHF
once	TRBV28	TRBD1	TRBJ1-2	TGTACAACGAGCGGGAGACAGGGGTCAGGGAACTATGGCTACACCTTC	CTTSGRQGSGNYGYTF
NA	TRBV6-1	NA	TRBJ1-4	TGTGCCAGCAGTGCGCGGTCAACTAATGAAAAACTGTTTTTT	CASSARSTNEKLFF